Each of the 15 T cell receptor beta chains below was sequenced from the same sample in a study of T cells after yellow fever vaccination. TCRdb called the 5' RACE reads again in MiXCR, with one record for every CDR3 protein. In the table there are tens of thousands of distinct CDR3 sequences, just under 8% of which are singletons. Sequencing used CD8+ T cells sorted from PBMCs, obtained on the day of the yellow fever booster vaccination. Receptor source: a man aged 25-40 years who received the YFV17D yellow fever vaccine.

The chain joins TRBV4-1 to TRBJ2-2, with D possibly matching TRBD2 (5 bases). The V end lost 4 bases, the J end lost 5 bases, and 17 bases lay between the germline ends. This CDR3 has 16 residues. The germline gives CDR1 MGHRA, CDR2 YSYEKL. CDR3 protein: CASSRGPGGGTGELFF. The CDR3 nucleotides read TGCGCCAGCAGCCGAGGGCCCGGCGGCGGTACCGGGGAGCTGTTTTTT.

The rearrangement links TRBV20-1 to TRBJ1-2; 7 bases map to TRBD1. Germline lookup yields CDR1 DFQATT and CDR2 SNEGSKA (reference sequence). This CDR3 region has 11 residues. V shed 4 bases and J 8 bases; nucleotides not matched to a gene: 4. The CDR3 DNA follows: TGCAGTGCTACGGGACAGCCCGGCTACACCTTC. It codes for CSATGQPGYTF.

This clonotype was observed at least ten times. The chain couples TRBV27 to TRBJ2-5; 11 bases are a match to TRBD2. CDR3 length equals 15 residues. Germline loops: CDR1 MNHEY, CDR2 SMNVEV (reference sequence). V dropped 4 bases and J dropped 2; count of bases not matched to a gene: 3. The DNA of the CDR3 is TGTGCCAGCAGTTCGGGACTAGCGGTTCAAGAGACCCAGTACTTC. Encoded protein: CASSSGLAVQETQYF.

The chain is built from TRBV7-9 and TRBJ1-1, with D unresolved. CDR1 is SEHNR and CDR2 is FQNEAQ in the germline V gene (reference sequence). V was pared by 7 bases and J by 6 bases, with 15 bases between. CDR3 length equals 13 residues. CDR3 DNA: TGTGCCAGCACCTCTTATGGCTGGGCTGAAGCTTTCTTT. This translates into CASTSYGWAEAFF.

This clonotype has ten or more counts. The chain has TRBV7-2 and TRBJ2-3; weak D call: TRBD2 (6 bases). In germline, CDR1 is SGHTA, CDR2 FQGNSA. This CDR3 comprises 13 residues. The V end lost 5 bases, the J end lost 4 bases, and 10 bases lay between the germline ends. Written as DNA, the CDR3 is TGTGCCAGCAGCGCGTGGGGGGCAGATACGCAGTATTTT. Translated: CASSAWGADTQYF.

This chain joins TRBV5-6 and TRBJ2-5, with TRBD2 identical over 8 bases. This CDR3 comprises 15 residues. Germline V CDR1 and CDR2: SGHDT, YYEEEE. The junction had 7 bases not matched to a gene; V was cut back by 5 bases and J by 1 base. CDR3 region: CASRFNSGIQETQYF. The CDR3 bases are TGTGCCAGCAGATTCAATAGCGGGATCCAAGAGACCCAGTACTTC.

The J gene is TRBJ2-2, the V gene TRBV4-3, with D perhaps TRBD1 (5 bases). The CDR3 sequence is 16 residues long. Trimming cost V 1 base and J 1 base, with 10 bases left between them. Germline values: CDR1 LGHNA, CDR2 YSLEER. The CDR3 DNA is TGCGCCAGCAGCCAAGGAGTGGGGCTGAACACCGGGGAGCTGTTTTTT. Protein sequence: CASSQGVGLNTGELFF.

The rearrangement uses TRBV6-5 and TRBJ2-5; perhaps TRBD1 as D (6 bases). This CDR3 contains 15 residues. CDR1 is MNHEY and CDR2 is SVGAGI in the germline V gene. With 0 bases removed from V and 5 bases from J, the gap between germline ends came to 13 bases. CDR3: CASSYSGGRNETQYF. CDR3 DNA sequence: TGTGCCAGCAGTTACTCTGGGGGCAGGAACGAGACCCAGTACTTC.

This clonotype has more than one count but fewer than ten. The J gene is TRBJ2-1, the V gene TRBV7-2; weak D call: TRBD2 (5 bases). V lost 5 bases, J lost 0 bases, and 11 bases lay in between. The germline CDR1 and CDR2 sequences are SGHTA and FQGNSA. The length of the CDR3 is 15 residues. The CDR3 region has the DNA TGTGCCAGCAGCGGCGGGCCTCTCTCCTACAATGAGCAGTTCTTC. Its translation: CASSGGPLSYNEQFF.

This chain links TRBV6-2 or TRBV6-3 with TRBJ2-7; TRBD1 agrees at 8 bases. The CDR3 length is 15 residues. Trimming at V came to 5 bases and at J to 4 bases, leaving 10 bases not matched to a gene. Per the germline V gene, CDR1 is MNHEY and CDR2 is SVGEGT. The CDR3 sequence is CASSKRDRPYYEQYF. DNA of the CDR3: TGTGCCAGCAGTAAACGGGACAGGCCGTATTACGAGCAGTACTTC.

The V and J genes are TRBV20-1 and TRBJ2-7; no clear D. Trimming took off 4 bases at V and 6 bases at J, with 10 bases between the two ends. CDR1 is DFQATT, CDR2 SNEGSKA, per germline (reference sequence). The CDR3 extends over 11 amino acids. CDR3 in amino acids: CSAMELVEQYF. As DNA, the CDR3 is TGCAGTGCTATGGAACTCGTCGAGCAGTACTTC.

The chain joins TRBV7-8 to TRBJ2-1; weak D call: TRBD1 (5 bases). V was trimmed by 1 base and J by 8 bases, leaving 9 bases between them. This CDR3 contains 13 residues. CDR1 and CDR2 (germline): SGHVS, FQNEAQ. CDR3 residues: CASSLVPRDEQFF. CDR3 coding DNA: TGTGCCAGCAGCTTAGTTCCCAGGGATGAGCAGTTCTTC.

J is TRBJ1-4 and V is TRBV9; D remains ambiguous. CDR1 and CDR2 (germline): SGDLS, YYNGEE. The CDR3 is made up of 12 amino acids. V lost 3 bases and J lost 7, with 7 bases in between. The CDR3 reads CASSGNGEKLFF. CDR3 DNA: TGTGCCAGCAGCGGGAATGGTGAAAAACTGTTTTTT.

The chain couples TRBV12-3 or TRBV12-4 to TRBJ2-7; D unclear. This CDR3 contains 13 residues. V lost 5 bases and J 12 bases, leaving 20 bases between the germline ends. The CDR3 sequence is CASSSATFFRLYF. DNA for the CDR3: TGTGCCAGCAGTAGCGCTACCTTTTTTAGGCTGTACTTC.

The chain recombines TRBV20-1 with TRBJ2-5; the D is unclear. This CDR3 is 12 amino acids long. Germline V gene sequence: CDR1 DFQATT, CDR2 SNEGSKA (reference sequence). Trimming pared 5 bases from V and 2 bases from J, leaving 9 bases between. CDR3 nucleotide sequence: TGCAGTGCTCTCCCCGTACAAGAGACCCAGTACTTC. It specifies CSALPVQETQYF.